The clone carrying this TCR beta chain was recorded many times. Antigen specificity is unknown. Per the germline V gene, CDR1 is SEHNR and CDR2 is FQNEAQ (reference sequence). The CDR3 is 15 residues long. V lost 1 base to trimming and J lost 8 bases, with 15 bases between them. This entry is derived from a study of T cell repertoires in cytomegalovirus infection. Study results and caveats: Summed frequency of public TCR beta families distinguished CMV carriers with the relevant HLA.

TCRdb passed the reads through MiXCR, listing each CDR3 protein once. This repertoire shows 150,000 to 200,000 distinct CDR3 sequences, roughly a fifth found once; its top ten account for around 2.7%. The chain couples TRBV7-9 to TRBJ2-4; D not resolved. The origin of this receptor is a human donor in good health (CMV status not recorded). Some clones in this sample may be carry-over from other donors' samples. The sequencing sample was made of PBMCs. The CDR3 region is CASSLGKGRMDIQYF. The CDR3 region has the DNA TGTGCCAGCAGCTTAGGAAAAGGAAGGATGGACATTCAGTACTTC.